This T cell receptor beta chain was identified during a study of control samples from healthy donors and cancer patients. Assay: immunoSEQ multiplex PCR; the TCRdb copy retains only in-frame clones and omits some. The sample lists about 82,000 clones; roughly 93% were seen once. This TCR came from a woman aged 18 to 35 in good health. The sequenced sample consisted of blood.

In nucleotides, the CDR3 is TGCAGTGTTGACAGAGAGAATGAGCAGTTCTTC. Translated, it gives CSVDRENEQFF. J is TRBJ2-1 and V is TRBV20-1; weak D call: TRBD1 (5 bases). The V and J ends lost 7 bases and 7 bases respectively, with 11 bases between them. The CDR3 totals 11 residues. CDR1 is DFQATT and CDR2 is SNEGSKA in the germline V gene (reference sequence).